This entry lists 20 T cell receptor beta chains sequenced from one sample in a study of blood T cell repertoires in COVID-19. Profiled with immunoSEQ multiplex PCR; TCRdb holds only in-frame clones, not every one. The profile shows around 80,000 clones, around 87% of them singletons. The specimen sequenced was peripheral blood. The receptors originated from an elderly man with active or convalescent COVID-19.

The genes are TRBV10-2 and TRBJ1-2, with D unresolved. The CDR3 spans 17 residues. V dropped 0 bases and J dropped 6 bases, with 20 bases sitting between them. The germline V gene encodes CDR1 WSHSY and CDR2 SAAADI. CDR3 nucleotide sequence: TGCGCCAGCAGTGAGTCGGGCAGCACGTGGAGGTTTAATGGCTACACCTTC. It specifies CASSESGSTWRFNGYTF.

This chain links TRBV12-3 or TRBV12-4 with TRBJ2-5; D call uncertain. Trimming took 10 bases from V and 1 from J, leaving 7 bases between them. The CDR3 is made up of 11 amino acids. The CDR3 DNA is TGTGCCACCTCCTCCCAAGAGACCCAGTACTTC. Its translation: CATSSQETQYF.

This sequence joins TRBV12-3 or TRBV12-4 and TRBJ1-1, with no clear D. This CDR3 has 13 amino acids. With 2 bases removed from V and 1 base from J, the gap between germline ends came to 5 bases. The CDR3: CASSLTWNTEAFF. The CDR3 coding sequence is TGTGCCAGCAGTTTAACATGGAACACTGAAGCTTTCTTT.

This sequence joins TRBV4-1 and TRBJ1-1, with D unclear. Germline CDR1 MGHRA, CDR2 YSYEKL. Trimming pared 6 bases from V and 0 bases from J, leaving 14 bases between. The CDR3 extends over 15 amino acids. CDR3 in amino acids: CASRLTFPMNTEAFF. In nucleotides, the CDR3 is TGCGCCAGCAGGTTGACTTTCCCCATGAACACTGAAGCTTTCTTT.

The chain couples TRBV24-1 to TRBJ2-5, with TRBD1 identical over 8 bases. Germline CDR1 is KGHDR and CDR2 is SFDVKD. The length of the CDR3 is 20 residues. V lost 4 bases to trimming and J lost 1 base; unmatched junction nucleotides: 19. In DNA form, the CDR3 reads TGTGCCACCAGTGACGCGACAGGGGAAAGATCGCTTGTAATCCAAGAGACCCAGTACTTC. Translated, it gives CATSDATGERSLVIQETQYF.

The rearrangement links TRBV2 to TRBJ2-2, with 7 bases aligning to TRBD2. The V and J ends lost 1 base and 7 bases, in that order; junction bases with no gene match: 6. This CDR3 is built from 15 residues. Per germline, CDR1 SNHLY and CDR2 FYNNEI. The CDR3: CASSEVAGDIGELFF. In DNA, the CDR3 is TGTGCCAGCAGTGAAGTTGCGGGAGATATCGGGGAGCTGTTTTTT.

The rearrangement uses TRBV5-1 and TRBJ1-1, with TRBD1 matching 7 bases. The germline CDR1 and CDR2 sequences are SGHRS and YFSETQ. The ends lost 4 bases at V and 4 bases at J; junction bases unmatched: 10. This CDR3 is built from 15 residues. In DNA form, the CDR3 reads TGCGCCAGCAGCGTGGACAGGCTAATTGGCACTGAAGCTTTCTTT. Amino acid sequence: CASSVDRLIGTEAFF.

The J gene is TRBJ1-2, the V gene TRBV2; TRBD1 agrees at 8 bases. CDR1 is SNHLY and CDR2 is FYNNEI in the germline V gene. V lost 3 bases, J lost 2 bases, and 2 bases stayed unmatched. The CDR3 totals 14 residues. Here the CDR3 DNA reads TGTGCCAGCAGTGAGACAGGGGCAAACTATGGCTACACCTTC. Its translation is CASSETGANYGYTF. The full variable domain, completed using reference TRBV2 and TRBJ1-2, is EPEVTQTPSHQVTQMGQEVILRCVPISNHLYFYWYRQILGQKVEFLVSFYNNEISEKSEIFDDQFSVERPDGSNFTLKIRSTKLEDSAMYFCASSETGANYGYTFGSGTRLTVV.

The V gene is TRBV6-5, the J gene TRBJ1-1, with D perhaps matching TRBD1 (6 bases). Trimming removed 7 bases from V and 10 bases from J, with 19 bases in between. This CDR3 spans 13 amino acids. The V gene's germline CDR1 is MNHEY and CDR2 SVGAGI. DNA of the CDR3: TGTGCCAGCATGAACGGTCGCAGGGGCGTAGCTTTCTTT. Translation: CASMNGRRGVAFF.

This chain links TRBV14 with TRBJ1-1; the match to TRBD1 covers 10 bases. The germline CDR1 and CDR2 sequences are SGHDN and FVKESK. The CDR3 runs 15 residues. Trimming cost V 4 bases and J 1 base; bases outside gene matches: 3. The CDR3 nucleotides read TGTGCCAGCAGCCCGTGGACAGGGGGGAACACTGAAGCTTTCTTT. It yields the protein CASSPWTGGNTEAFF.

The chain links TRBV5-6 to TRBJ1-5; a possible D gene is TRBD1 (5 bases). CDR1 SGHDT and CDR2 YYEEEE come from the germline V gene. Trimming removed 0 bases at V and 1 base at J, with 8 bases between. The CDR3 covers 15 residues. In DNA form, the CDR3 reads TGTGCCAGCAGCTTGGGACAGCAAAGCAATCAGCCCCAGCATTTT. This encodes CASSLGQQSNQPQHF. Filled out from reference TRBV5-6 and TRBJ1-5, the complete variable domain reads DAGVTQSPTHLIKTRGQQVTLRCSPKSGHDTVSWYQQALGQGPQFIFQYYEEEERQRGNFPDRFSGHQFPNYSSELNVNALLLGDSALYLCASSLGQQSNQPQHFGDGTRLSIL.

The CDR3 protein is CASSLTGGADTQYF. CDR3 nucleotide sequence: TGCGCCAGCAGCTTAACAGGGGGCGCGGATACGCAGTATTTT. The V and J genes are TRBV5-1 and TRBJ2-3, with 9 nucleotides matching TRBD1. This CDR3 is built from 14 residues. CDR1 is SGHRS, CDR2 YFSETQ, per germline. V lost 2 bases and J lost 6; bases outside the gene matches: 4. Full variable domain (outside the CDR3, taken from reference TRBV5-1 and TRBJ2-3): KAGVTQTPRYLIKTRGQQVTLSCSPISGHRSVSWYQQTPGQGLQFLFEYFSETQRNKGNFPGRFSGRQFSNSRSEMNVSTLELGDSALYLCASSLTGGADTQYFGPGTRLTVL.

This rearrangement joins TRBV28 to TRBJ1-4; D possibly corresponds to TRBD1 (6 bases). The CDR3 contains 15 residues. The germline V gene encodes CDR1 MDHEN and CDR2 SYDVKM. Trimming removed 6 bases from V and 3 bases from J, with 14 bases in between. CDR3: CASRQAGTPNEKLFF. In nucleotides, the CDR3 is TGTGCCAGCAGGCAGGCCGGGACACCTAATGAAAAACTGTTTTTT.

The V gene is TRBV11-2, the J gene TRBJ1-1, with a possible D match to TRBD1 (6 bases). Germline values: CDR1 SGHAT, CDR2 FQNNGV. The CDR3 is 14 amino acids. The V gene lost 5 bases and the J gene lost 4 bases, with 14 bases spanning the gap. DNA for the CDR3: TGTGCCAGCAGCCAGGGGTCGTGGAGCACTGAAGCTTTCTTT. Protein: CASSQGSWSTEAFF. The entire variable domain, with the rest obtained from reference TRBV11-2 and TRBJ1-1, is as follows: EAGVAQSPRYKIIEKRQSVAFWCNPISGHATLYWYQQILGQGPKLLIQFQNNGVVDDSQLPKDRFSAERLKGVDSTLKIQPAKLEDSAVYLCASSQGSWSTEAFFGQGTRLTVV.

This clone was observed a few times. The rearrangement joins TRBV19 to TRBJ1-5, with 7 bases that match TRBD1. The ends lost 5 bases at V and 2 bases at J; junction bases unmatched: 9. Germline V lookup: CDR1 LNHDA, CDR2 SQIVND (reference sequence). CDR3 length: 16 residues. The CDR3 is CASSAQGQGGNQPQHF. CDR3 coding DNA: TGTGCCAGTAGTGCCCAGGGGCAGGGGGGCAATCAGCCCCAGCATTTT.

This chain links TRBV19 with TRBJ1-4; D possibly corresponds to TRBD1 (6 bases). Germline assignment: CDR1 LNHDA and CDR2 SQIVND (reference sequence). The V end was cut by 8 bases, the J end by 1 base, with 11 bases between. CDR3 length: 14 amino acids. CDR3 coding DNA: TGTGCCAGTCATAGGGGGGGAACTAATGAAAAACTGTTTTTT. Its translation is CASHRGGTNEKLFF.

The rearrangement uses TRBV5-1 and TRBJ2-1; 7 positions agree with TRBD2. The length of the CDR3 is 14 residues. Unmatched junction bases numbered 2, after V lost 1 base and J lost 4 bases. Germline CDR1 reads SGHRS; CDR2 reads YFSETQ. This CDR3 reads CASSLSGTYNEQFF. DNA for the CDR3: TGCGCCAGCAGCTTGAGCGGGACTTACAATGAGCAGTTCTTC.

This sequence joins TRBV5-1 and TRBJ2-4; 12 bases line up with TRBD2. This CDR3 comprises 18 residues. Losses at the gene ends were 3 bases for V and 0 bases for J; bases not matched to a gene: 7. Germline V gene data show CDR1 as SGHRS and CDR2 as YFSETQ. The CDR3 DNA follows: TGCGCCAGCAGCTCGGGGACTAGCGGGCAGAGAGCCAAAAACATTCAGTACTTC. This translates into CASSSGTSGQRAKNIQYF.

Points on this clone: Distinct nucleotide sequences in the sample also encode this CDR3. V usage is TRBV18 and J usage is TRBJ2-7; TRBD1 matches at 7 bases. Per germline, CDR1 KGHSH and CDR2 LQKENI. The CDR3 spans 14 residues. Losses at the gene ends were 3 bases for V and 2 bases for J; bases not matched to a gene: 4. CDR3 sequence (DNA): TGTGCCAGCTCACCCCGACAGGGTACCTACGAGCAGTACGTC. Translated, it gives CASSPRQGTYEQYV.

This chain links TRBV7-8 with TRBJ1-1; D perhaps matches TRBD1 (6 bases). Trimming cost V 6 bases and J 8 bases, with 13 bases left between them. Germline CDR1 is SGHVS and CDR2 is FQNEAQ. This CDR3 region has 12 residues. DNA for the CDR3: TGTGCCAGCAGTCACCAGGGGACCGAAGCTTTCTTT. Its translation: CASSHQGTEAFF. The full variable domain, in which reference TRBV7-8 and TRBJ1-1 provide the parts outside the CDR3, is GAGVSQSPRYKVAKRGQDVALRCDPISGHVSLFWYQQALGQGPEFLTYFQNEAQLDKSGLPSDRFFAERPEGSVSTLKIQRTQQEDSAVYLCASSHQGTEAFFGQGTRLTVV.